This T cell receptor beta chain was observed in a study of graft-versus-host responses after intestinal transplantation. Study-level information: Recipients had multivisceral, liver-intestinal, or isolated intestinal transplants. The study gave all recipients anti-thymocyte globulin induction, then tacrolimus and steroids for roughly 3 years.

As for this clone: What it binds is unknown.

Whole-study findings and limits: In recipient marrow, GvH clones were found, and some appeared first in ileum or blood. Researchers found peak circulating GvH clone levels linked to early post-transplant HvG declines.

Sequenced by immunoSEQ multiplex PCR; TCRdb stores in-frame clones only, minus some. This table holds about 80,000 clones, 80% to 95% found once. The CDR3 has 16 residues. The germline V gene has CDR1 SGHNT and CDR2 YENEEA. V gave up 2 bases and J gave up 6 bases; unmatched junction bases: 13. The TCR was taken from a human patient who received an intestinal transplant, so some T cells may come from the graft donor. Here the sequenced sample was PBMCs, taken 98 days after intestinal transplantation. The J gene is TRBJ2-7, the V gene TRBV11-3; 7 bases fit TRBD2. The CDR3 reads CASSLSLAEPRGEQYF. Here the CDR3 DNA reads TGTGCCAGCAGCTTATCCCTAGCGGAGCCCCGTGGCGAGCAGTACTTC.